At least ten counts were recorded for the clone carrying this T cell receptor beta chain. It was with unique molecular identifiers that the TCRbeta library was prepared. MiXCR was run by TCRdb on the PCR reads, yielding one entry per CDR3 protein. In the table there are 200,000 to 300,000 distinct CDR3 sequences, about 12% of which are singletons. The sample is drawn from a study of T-cell reconstitution after alpha-beta-depleted transplantation in children. This TCR came from a human donor who donated a stem cell graft to a child with acute lymphoblastic leukemia. Specimen: PBMCs from the stem cell graft donor, collected from the stem cell graft.

CDR3 in DNA: TGCGCCAGCAGCCAAGATCCAGGGTTCTCCGGGGAGCTGTTTTTT. As protein: CASSQDPGFSGELFF. The chain combines TRBV4-3 with TRBJ2-2; TRBD1 is a possible D gene (5 bases). The CDR3 contains 15 residues. The germline V gene has CDR1 LGHNA and CDR2 YSLEER. The V and J ends lost 0 bases and 6 bases respectively, with 11 bases between them.